This T cell receptor (beta chain) was recovered during a study of CXCR3-negative and CXCR3-positive naive CD8 T cells. Study findings and constraints: Memory CD8+ cells showed much lower diversity, while both naive subsets displayed comparably high diversity. TRB CDR3 hydrophobicity was greater in CXCR3-positive naive cells than in CXCR3-negative naive cells.

It was by 5' RACE with UMI labels that the TRB cDNA libraries were prepared. TCRdb reprocessed the 5' RACE reads, keeping one entry per CDR3 protein, no DNA. The sample totals 75,000 to 90,000 distinct CDR3 sequences; its top ten clones hold approximately 0.58%. Note on this clonotype: Its antigen is unidentified.

Germline loops: CDR1 SGHTA, CDR2 FQGNSA. The CDR3 consists of 15 residues. The sequencing sample was made of naive CXCR3+ CD8+ T cells from blood. Specified subset: CD45RO-CCR7+CD27+CD95- naive CD8+ T cells expressing CXCR3 (TNR3+). The TCR was taken from a human donor in good health. Some clones in this sample may be carry-over from other donors' samples. The rearrangement links TRBV7-2 to TRBJ2-1; with no DNA, the TCRdb D assignment of TRBD2 cannot be verified. The CDR3: CASSLVGGGYNEQFF.